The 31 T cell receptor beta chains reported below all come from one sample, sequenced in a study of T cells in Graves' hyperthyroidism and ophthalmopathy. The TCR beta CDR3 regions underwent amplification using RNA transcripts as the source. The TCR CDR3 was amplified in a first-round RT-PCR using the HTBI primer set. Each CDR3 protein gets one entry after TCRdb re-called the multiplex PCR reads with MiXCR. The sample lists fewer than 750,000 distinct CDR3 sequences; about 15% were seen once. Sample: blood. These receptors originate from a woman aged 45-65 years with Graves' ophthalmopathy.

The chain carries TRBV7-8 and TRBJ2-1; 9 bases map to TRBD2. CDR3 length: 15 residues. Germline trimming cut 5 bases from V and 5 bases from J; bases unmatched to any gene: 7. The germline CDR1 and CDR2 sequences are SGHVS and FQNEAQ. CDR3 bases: TGTGCCAGCAGCCCCAGCGGGAGGAATCACAATGAGCAGTTCTTC. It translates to CASSPSGRNHNEQFF.

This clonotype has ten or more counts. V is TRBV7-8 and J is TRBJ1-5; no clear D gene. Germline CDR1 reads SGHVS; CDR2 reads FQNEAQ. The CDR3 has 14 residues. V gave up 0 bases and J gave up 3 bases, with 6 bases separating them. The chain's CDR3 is CASSLAGVNQPQHF. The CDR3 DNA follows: TGTGCCAGCAGCTTAGCGGGAGTCAATCAGCCCCAGCATTTT.

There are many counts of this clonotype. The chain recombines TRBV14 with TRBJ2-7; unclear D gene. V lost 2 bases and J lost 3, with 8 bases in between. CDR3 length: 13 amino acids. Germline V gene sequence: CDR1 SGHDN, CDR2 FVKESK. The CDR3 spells CASSQTNIYEQYF. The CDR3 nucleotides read TGTGCCAGCAGCCAAACTAATATCTACGAGCAGTACTTC.

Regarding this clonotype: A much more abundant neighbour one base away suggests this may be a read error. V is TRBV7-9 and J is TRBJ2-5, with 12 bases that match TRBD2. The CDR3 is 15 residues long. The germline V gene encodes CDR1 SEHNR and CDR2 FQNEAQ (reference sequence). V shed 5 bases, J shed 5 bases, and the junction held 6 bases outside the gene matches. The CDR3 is CASSVLAGGGETQYF. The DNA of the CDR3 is TGTGCCAGCAGCGTACTAGCGGGAGGTGGGGAGACCCAGTACTTC.

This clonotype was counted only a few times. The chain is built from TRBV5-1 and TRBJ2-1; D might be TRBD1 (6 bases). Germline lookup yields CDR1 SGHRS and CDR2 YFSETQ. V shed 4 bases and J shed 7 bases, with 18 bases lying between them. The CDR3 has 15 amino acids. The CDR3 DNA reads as TGCGCCAGCAGCACAACAGGGTTGGGAGTTAATGAGCAGTTCTTC. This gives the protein CASSTTGLGVNEQFF.

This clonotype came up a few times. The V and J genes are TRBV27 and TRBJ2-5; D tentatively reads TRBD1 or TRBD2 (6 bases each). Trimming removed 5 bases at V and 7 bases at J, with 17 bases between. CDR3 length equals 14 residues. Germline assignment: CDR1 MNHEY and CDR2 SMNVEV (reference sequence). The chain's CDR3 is CASSGGRGQGTQYF. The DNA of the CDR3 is TGTGCCAGCAGTGGAGGACGGGGGCAGGGGACCCAGTACTTC.

In DNA, the CDR3 is TGTGCCAGCAGTTTATTTGTGGGGGGAACAGATACGCAGTATTTT. As protein: CASSLFVGGTDTQYF. This chain uses TRBV27 with TRBJ2-3; D perhaps matches TRBD2 (6 bases). The V gene lost 1 base and the J gene lost 3 bases, with 11 bases spanning the gap. CDR1 MNHEY and CDR2 SMNVEV come from the germline V gene (reference sequence). The CDR3 sequence is 15 residues long.

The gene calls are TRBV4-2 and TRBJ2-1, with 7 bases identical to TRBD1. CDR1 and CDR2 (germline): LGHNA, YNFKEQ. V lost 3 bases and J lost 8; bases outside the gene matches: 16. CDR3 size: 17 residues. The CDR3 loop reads CASSQTRGGQWGDEQFF. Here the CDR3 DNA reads TGTGCCAGCAGCCAGACCAGAGGGGGCCAATGGGGCGATGAGCAGTTCTTC.

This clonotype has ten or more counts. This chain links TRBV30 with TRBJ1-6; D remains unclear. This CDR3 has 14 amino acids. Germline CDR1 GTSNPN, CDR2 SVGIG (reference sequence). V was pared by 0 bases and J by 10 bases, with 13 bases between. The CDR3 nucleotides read TGTGCCTGGAGTGTAGGGCGGCTTGAATCACCCCTCCACTTT. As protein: CAWSVGRLESPLHF.

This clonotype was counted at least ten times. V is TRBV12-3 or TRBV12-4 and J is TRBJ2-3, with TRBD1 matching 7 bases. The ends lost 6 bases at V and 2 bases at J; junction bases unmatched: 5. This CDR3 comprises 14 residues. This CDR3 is CASRWTGPTDTQYF. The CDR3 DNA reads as TGTGCCAGCAGATGGACAGGCCCCACAGATACGCAGTATTTT.

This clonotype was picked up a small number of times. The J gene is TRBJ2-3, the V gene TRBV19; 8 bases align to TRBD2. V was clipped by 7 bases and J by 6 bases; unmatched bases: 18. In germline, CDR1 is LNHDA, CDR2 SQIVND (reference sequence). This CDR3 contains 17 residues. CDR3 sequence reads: CASTKAWPGGPRDTQYF. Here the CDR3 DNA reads TGTGCCAGTACAAAGGCCTGGCCGGGAGGGCCGAGGGATACGCAGTATTTT.

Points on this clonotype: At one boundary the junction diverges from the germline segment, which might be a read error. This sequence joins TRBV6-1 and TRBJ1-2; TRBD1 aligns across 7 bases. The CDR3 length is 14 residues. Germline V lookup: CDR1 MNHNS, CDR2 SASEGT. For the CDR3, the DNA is TGTGCCGGCAGCCACTGGGACAGCAACTATGGCTACACCTTC. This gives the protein CAGSHWDSNYGYTF.

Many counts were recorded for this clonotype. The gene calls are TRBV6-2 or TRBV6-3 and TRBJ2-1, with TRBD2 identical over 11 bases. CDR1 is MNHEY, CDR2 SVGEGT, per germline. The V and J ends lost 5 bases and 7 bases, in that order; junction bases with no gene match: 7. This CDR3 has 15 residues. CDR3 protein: CASSEPGLAANEQFF. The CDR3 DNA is TGTGCCAGCAGTGAACCGGGACTAGCGGCAAATGAGCAGTTCTTC.

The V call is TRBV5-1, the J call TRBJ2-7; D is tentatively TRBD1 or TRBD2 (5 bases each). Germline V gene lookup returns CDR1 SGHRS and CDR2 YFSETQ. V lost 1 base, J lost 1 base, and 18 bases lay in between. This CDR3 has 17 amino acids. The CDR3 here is CASSLIALGTYSYEQYF. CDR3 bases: TGCGCCAGCAGCTTGATTGCTCTCGGGACGTATTCCTACGAGCAGTACTTC. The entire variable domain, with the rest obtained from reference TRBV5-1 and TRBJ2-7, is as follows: KAGVTQTPRYLIKTRGQQVTLSCSPISGHRSVSWYQQTPGQGLQFLFEYFSETQRNKGNFPGRFSGRQFSNSRSEMNVSTLELGDSALYLCASSLIALGTYSYEQYFGPGTRLTVT.

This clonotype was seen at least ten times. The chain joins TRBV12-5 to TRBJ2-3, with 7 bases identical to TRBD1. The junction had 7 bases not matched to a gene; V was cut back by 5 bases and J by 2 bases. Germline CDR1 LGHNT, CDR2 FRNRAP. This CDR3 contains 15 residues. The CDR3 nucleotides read TGTGCTAGTGGTCAGACAGGGTGGGACACAGATACGCAGTATTTT. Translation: CASGQTGWDTDTQYF.

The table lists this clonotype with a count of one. This chain's CDR3 is CASSSIDWTGELFF. In DNA form, the CDR3 reads TGTGCCAGCAGTTCTATCGACTGGACCGGGGAGCTGTTTTTT. This chain connects TRBV12-3 or TRBV12-4 to TRBJ2-2; D gene unclear. There are 14 residues in the CDR3. The V end was cut by 4 bases, the J end by 5 bases, with 11 bases between.

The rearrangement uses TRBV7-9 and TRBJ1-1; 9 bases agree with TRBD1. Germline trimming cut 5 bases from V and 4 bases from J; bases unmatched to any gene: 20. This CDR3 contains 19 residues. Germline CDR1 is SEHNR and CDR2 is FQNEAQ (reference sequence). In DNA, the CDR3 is TGTGCCAGCAGCGCTGGACGCTTACCCCGGGACAGGGTTGTCACTGAAGCTTTCTTT. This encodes CASSAGRLPRDRVVTEAFF.

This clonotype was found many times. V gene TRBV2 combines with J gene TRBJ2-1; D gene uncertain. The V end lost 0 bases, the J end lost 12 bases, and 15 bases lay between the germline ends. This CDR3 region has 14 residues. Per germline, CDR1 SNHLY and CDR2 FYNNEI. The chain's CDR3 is CASSEAALDVGQFF. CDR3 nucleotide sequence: TGTGCCAGCAGTGAAGCAGCTCTCGACGTCGGGCAGTTCTTC.

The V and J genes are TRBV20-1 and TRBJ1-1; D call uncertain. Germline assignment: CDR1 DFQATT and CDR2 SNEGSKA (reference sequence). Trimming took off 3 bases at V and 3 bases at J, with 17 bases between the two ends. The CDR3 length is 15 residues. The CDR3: CSASYVAGLHTEAFF. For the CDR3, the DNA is TGCAGTGCTAGTTATGTCGCGGGTTTACACACTGAAGCTTTCTTT.

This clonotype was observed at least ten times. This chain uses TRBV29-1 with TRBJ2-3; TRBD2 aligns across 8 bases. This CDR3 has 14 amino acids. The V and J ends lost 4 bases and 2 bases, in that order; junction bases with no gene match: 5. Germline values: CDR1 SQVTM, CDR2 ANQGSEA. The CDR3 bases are TGCAGCGTTGCGTCAGCGGGGGACACAGATACGCAGTATTTT. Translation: CSVASAGDTDTQYF.

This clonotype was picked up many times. DNA for the CDR3: TGTGCCAGCAGTGTGGGGCTCCTAAATACAGATACGCAGTATTTT. Protein sequence: CASSVGLLNTDTQYF. This sequence joins TRBV11-2 and TRBJ2-3; tentatively, D is TRBD1 (5 bases). The V and J ends lost 6 bases and 3 bases respectively, with 16 bases between them. The CDR3 contains 15 residues. Germline assignment: CDR1 SGHAT and CDR2 FQNNGV.

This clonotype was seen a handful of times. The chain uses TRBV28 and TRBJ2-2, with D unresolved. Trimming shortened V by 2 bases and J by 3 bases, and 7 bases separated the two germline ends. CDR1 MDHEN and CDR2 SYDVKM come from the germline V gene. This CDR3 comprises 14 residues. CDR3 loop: CASSLQIHTGELFF. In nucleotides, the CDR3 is TGTGCCAGCAGTTTACAGATACACACCGGGGAGCTGTTTTTT.

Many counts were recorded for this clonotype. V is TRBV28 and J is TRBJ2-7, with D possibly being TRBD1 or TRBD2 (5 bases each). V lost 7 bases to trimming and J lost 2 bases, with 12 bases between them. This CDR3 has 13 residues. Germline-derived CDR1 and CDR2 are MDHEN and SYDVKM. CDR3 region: CASNPRDAYEQYF. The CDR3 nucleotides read TGTGCCAGCAACCCCAGGGACGCCTACGAGCAGTACTTC.

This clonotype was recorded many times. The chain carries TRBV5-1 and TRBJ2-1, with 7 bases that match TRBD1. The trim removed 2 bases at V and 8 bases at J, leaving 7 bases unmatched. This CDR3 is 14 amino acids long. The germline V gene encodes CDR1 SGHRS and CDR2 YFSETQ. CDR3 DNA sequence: TGCGCCAGCAGCTTATATAACAGGGGTTATGAGCAGTTCTTC. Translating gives CASSLYNRGYEQFF.

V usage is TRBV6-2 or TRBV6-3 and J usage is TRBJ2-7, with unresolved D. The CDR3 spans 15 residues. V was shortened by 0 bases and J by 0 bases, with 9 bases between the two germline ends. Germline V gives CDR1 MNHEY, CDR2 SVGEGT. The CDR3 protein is CASSYSRLASYEQYF. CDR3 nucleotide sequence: TGTGCCAGCAGTTACTCGAGGCTTGCCTCCTACGAGCAGTACTTC.

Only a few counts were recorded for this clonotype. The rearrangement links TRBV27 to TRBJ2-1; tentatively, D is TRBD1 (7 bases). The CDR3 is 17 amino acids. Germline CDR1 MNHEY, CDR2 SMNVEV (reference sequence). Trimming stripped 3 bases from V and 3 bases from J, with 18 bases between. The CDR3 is CASSFPTGRGDYNEQFF. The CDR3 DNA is TGTGCCAGCAGTTTTCCCACAGGCAGGGGGGACTACAATGAGCAGTTCTTC.

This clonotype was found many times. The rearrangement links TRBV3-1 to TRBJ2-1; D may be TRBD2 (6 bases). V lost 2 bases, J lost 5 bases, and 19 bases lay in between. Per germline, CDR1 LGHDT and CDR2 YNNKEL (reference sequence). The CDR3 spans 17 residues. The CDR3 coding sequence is TGTGCCAGCAGCCAACCAATCGGAGGGGCGATAAACAATGAGCAGTTCTTC. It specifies CASSQPIGGAINNEQFF.

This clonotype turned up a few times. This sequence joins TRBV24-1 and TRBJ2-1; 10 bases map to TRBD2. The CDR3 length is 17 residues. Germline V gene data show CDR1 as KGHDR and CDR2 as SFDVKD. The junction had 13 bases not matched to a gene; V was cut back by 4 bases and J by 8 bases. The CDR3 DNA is TGTGCCACCAGTGACTACAGGACTAGCGGCTTAGGGTATGAGCAGTTCTTC. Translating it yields CATSDYRTSGLGYEQFF.

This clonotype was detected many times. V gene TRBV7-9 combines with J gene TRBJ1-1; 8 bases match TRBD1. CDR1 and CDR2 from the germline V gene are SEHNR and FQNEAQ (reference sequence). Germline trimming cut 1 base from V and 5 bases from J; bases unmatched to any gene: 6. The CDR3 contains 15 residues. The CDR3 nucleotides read TGTGCCAGCAGCTTAGTATCAGGGGGCGCGACTGAAGCTTTCTTT. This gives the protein CASSLVSGGATEAFF. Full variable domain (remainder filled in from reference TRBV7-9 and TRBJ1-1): DTGVSQNPRHKITKRGQNVTFRCDPISEHNRLYWYRQTLGQGPEFLTYFQNEAQLEKSRLLSDRFSAERPKGSFSTLEIQRTEQGDSAMYLCASSLVSGGATEAFFGQGTRLTVV.

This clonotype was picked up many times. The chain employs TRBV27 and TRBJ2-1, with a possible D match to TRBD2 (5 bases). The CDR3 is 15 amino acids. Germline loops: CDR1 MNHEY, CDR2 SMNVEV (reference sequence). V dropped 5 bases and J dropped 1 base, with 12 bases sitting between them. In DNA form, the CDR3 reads TGTGCCAGCAGTCAGGAGGACCTGTCCTACAATGAGCAGTTCTTC. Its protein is CASSQEDLSYNEQFF.

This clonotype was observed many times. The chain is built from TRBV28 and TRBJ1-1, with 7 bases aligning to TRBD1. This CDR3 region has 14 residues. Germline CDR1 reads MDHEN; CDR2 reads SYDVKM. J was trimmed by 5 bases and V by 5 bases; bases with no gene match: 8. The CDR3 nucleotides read TGTGCCAGCAGTCACCCAGGGGGGGGAACTGAAGCTTTCTTT. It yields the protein CASSHPGGGTEAFF.